This T cell receptor beta chain was found in a study of control samples from healthy donors and cancer patients. The V end lost 3 bases, the J end lost 0 bases, and 9 bases lay between the germline ends. This CDR3 region has 15 residues. Germline CDR1 reads SSHAT; CDR2 reads FNYEAQ (reference sequence). The repertoire was sequenced with immunoSEQ multiplex PCR; TCRdb's copy has only in-frame clones and lacks some. The profile shows about 180,000 clones, about 90% of them singletons. The sample consisted of blood. The sequence came from a woman aged 40-49 years in good health. The V and J genes are TRBV7-7 and TRBJ2-1, with D possibly being TRBD2 (5 bases). The CDR3 reads CASSFGESSYNEQFF. CDR3 sequence (DNA): TGTGCCAGCAGCTTCGGGGAAAGCTCCTACAATGAGCAGTTCTTC. Full variable domain (remainder filled in from reference TRBV7-7 and TRBJ2-1): GAGVSQSPRYKVTKRGQDVTLRCDPISSHATLYWYQQALGQGPEFLTYFNYEAQPDKSGLPSDRFSAERPEGSISTLTIQRTEQRDSAMYRCASSFGESSYNEQFFGPGTRLTVL.